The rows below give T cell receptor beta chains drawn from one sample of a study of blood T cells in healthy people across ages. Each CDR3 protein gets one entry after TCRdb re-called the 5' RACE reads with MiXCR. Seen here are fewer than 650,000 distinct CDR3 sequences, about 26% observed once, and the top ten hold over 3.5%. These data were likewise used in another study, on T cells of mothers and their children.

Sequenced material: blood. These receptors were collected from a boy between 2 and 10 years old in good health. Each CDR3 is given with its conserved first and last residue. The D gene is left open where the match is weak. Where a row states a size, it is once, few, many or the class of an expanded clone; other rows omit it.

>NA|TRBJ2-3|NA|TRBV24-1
CATSDRAGPSTDTQYF
TGTGCCACCAGTGATAGGGCGGGCCCTAGCACAGATACGCAGTATTTT
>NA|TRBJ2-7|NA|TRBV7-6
CASSWESRTEWYEQYF
TGTGCCAGCTCATGGGAATCTAGGACAGAGTGGTACGAGCAGTACTTC
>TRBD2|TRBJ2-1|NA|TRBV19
CASSMASGGLGYNEQFF
TGTGCCAGTAGTATGGCTAGCGGGGGGCTAGGATACAATGAGCAGTTCTTC
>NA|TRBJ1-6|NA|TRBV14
CASRLWPLHF
TGTGCCAGCAGGCTATGGCCCCTCCACTTT
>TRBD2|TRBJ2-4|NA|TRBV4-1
CASSQLAGVAKNIQYF
TGCGCCAGCAGCCAACTAGCGGGAGTAGCCAAAAACATTCAGTACTTC
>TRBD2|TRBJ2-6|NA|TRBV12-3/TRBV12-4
CASTWGLARSGANVLTF
TGTGCCAGCACTTGGGGACTAGCGCGCTCTGGGGCCAACGTCCTGACTTTC
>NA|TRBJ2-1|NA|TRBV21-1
CASSNVNVSYNEQFF
TGTGCCAGCAGCAATGTCAACGTCTCCTACAATGAGCAGTTCTTC
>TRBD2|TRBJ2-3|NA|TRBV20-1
CSARSSSGGSRRAQYF
TGCAGTGCTAGATCTTCTAGCGGGGGGTCCCGCAGAGCGCAGTATTTT
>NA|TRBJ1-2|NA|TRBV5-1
CASSPQGHGYTF
TGCGCCAGCAGCCCGCAGGGTCATGGCTACACCTTC
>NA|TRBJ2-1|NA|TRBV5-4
CASSPEVGAHNEQFF
TGTGCCAGCAGCCCGGAGGTAGGGGCCCACAATGAGCAGTTCTTC
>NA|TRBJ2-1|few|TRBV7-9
CASSLDPEQFF
TGTGCCAGCAGCTTAGATCCTGAGCAGTTCTTC
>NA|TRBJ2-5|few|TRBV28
CASSLAWEVGQETQYF
TGTGCCAGCAGTTTAGCCTGGGAGGTCGGACAAGAGACCCAGTACTTC
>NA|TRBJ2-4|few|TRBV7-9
CASSPGNGDIQYF
TGTGCCAGCAGCCCTGGAAATGGGGACATTCAGTACTTC
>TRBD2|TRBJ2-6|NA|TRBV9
CASSVVSGNSGANVLTF
TGTGCCAGCAGCGTAGTAAGCGGGAACTCTGGGGCCAACGTCCTGACTTTC
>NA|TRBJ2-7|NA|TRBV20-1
CSAVSGGASYEQYF
TGCAGTGCTGTTTCGGGGGGCGCCTCCTACGAGCAGTACTTC
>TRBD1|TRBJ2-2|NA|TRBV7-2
CASRDRFQLFF
TGTGCCAGCAGGGACAGGTTTCAGCTGTTTTTT
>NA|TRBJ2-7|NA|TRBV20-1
CSALRVLDSYEQYF
TGCAGTGCTCTCAGGGTACTCGATTCCTACGAGCAGTACTTC
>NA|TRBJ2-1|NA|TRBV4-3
CASSHVATEQFF
TGCGCCAGCAGCCACGTAGCGACCGAGCAGTTCTTC
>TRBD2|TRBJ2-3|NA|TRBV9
CASSIAGGPTDTQYF
TGTGCCAGCAGCATAGCGGGGGGCCCCACAGATACGCAGTATTTT
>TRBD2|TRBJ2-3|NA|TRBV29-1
CSVGRRASGRASTDTQYF
TGCAGCGTTGGGCGACGGGCTAGCGGGAGGGCTAGCACAGATACGCAGTATTTT
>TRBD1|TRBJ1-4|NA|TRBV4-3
CASSRGPGQGAEKLFF
TGCGCCAGCAGCCGCGGTCCAGGACAGGGGGCTGAAAAACTGTTTTTT
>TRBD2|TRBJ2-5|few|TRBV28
CASTIDAGVGGETQYF
TGTGCCAGCACGATAGATGCGGGAGTCGGTGGAGAGACCCAGTACTTC
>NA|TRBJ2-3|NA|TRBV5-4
CASPTQFMGTPGTDTQYF
TGTGCCAGCCCGACCCAGTTTATGGGAACCCCCGGCACAGATACGCAGTATTTT
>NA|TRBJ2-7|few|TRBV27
CASSLSKQGPYEQYF
TGTGCCAGCAGTTTATCGAAACAGGGCCCCTACGAGCAGTACTTC
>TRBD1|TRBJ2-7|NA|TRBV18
CASSPRTGTHEQYF
TGTGCCAGCTCACCGCGGACAGGGACCCACGAGCAGTACTTC
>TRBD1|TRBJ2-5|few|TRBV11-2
CASSSRTGQIEETQYF
TGTGCCAGCAGCTCACGGACAGGCCAAATAGAAGAGACCCAGTACTTC
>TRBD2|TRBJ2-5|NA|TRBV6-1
CASSVTSGRGLGETQYF
TGTGCCAGCAGTGTGACTAGCGGGAGGGGTCTTGGGGAGACCCAGTACTTC
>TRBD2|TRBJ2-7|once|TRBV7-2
CASSLAFVLAGGNEQYF
TGTGCCAGCAGCTTAGCGTTCGTTCTAGCGGGAGGGAACGAGCAGTACTTC
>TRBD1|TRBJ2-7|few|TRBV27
CASSLGQGTEQYF
TGTGCCAGCAGTTTGGGACAGGGAACCGAGCAGTACTTC
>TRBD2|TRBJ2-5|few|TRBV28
CASKLAGVVETQYF
TGTGCCAGCAAGCTAGCGGGAGTTGTAGAGACCCAGTACTTC
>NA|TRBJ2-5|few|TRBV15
CATSRDGADQETQYF
TGTGCCACCAGCAGAGATGGGGCAGACCAAGAGACCCAGTACTTC
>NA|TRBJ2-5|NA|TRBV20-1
CSARDPVGVPQETQYF
TGCAGTGCTAGAGATCCTGTGGGAGTGCCCCAAGAGACCCAGTACTTC
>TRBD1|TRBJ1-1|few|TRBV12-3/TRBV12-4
CASRRTGGRRTEAFF
TGTGCCAGCAGACGAACAGGGGGGAGACGCACTGAAGCTTTCTTT
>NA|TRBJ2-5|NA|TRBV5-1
CASSPWRIPYTEETQYF
TGCGCCAGCAGCCCCTGGCGTATACCCTATACAGAAGAGACCCAGTACTTC
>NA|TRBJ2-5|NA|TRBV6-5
CASSYGAGPQETQYF
TGTGCCAGCAGTTACGGAGCAGGGCCCCAAGAGACCCAGTACTTC
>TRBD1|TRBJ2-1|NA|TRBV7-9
CASINQGAIYNEQFF
TGTGCCAGCATCAACCAGGGGGCTATTTACAATGAGCAGTTCTTC
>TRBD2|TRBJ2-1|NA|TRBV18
CASSPNGLADNEQFF
TGTGCCAGCTCACCGAACGGACTAGCGGACAATGAGCAGTTCTTC
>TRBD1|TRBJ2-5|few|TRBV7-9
CASSPAGQGTETQYF
TGTGCCAGCAGCCCAGCGGGACAGGGGACGGAGACCCAGTACTTC
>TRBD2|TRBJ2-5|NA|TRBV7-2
CASSLVAGLQETQYF
TGTGCCAGCAGCTTAGTAGCGGGGCTCCAAGAGACCCAGTACTTC
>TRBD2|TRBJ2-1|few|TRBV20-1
CSARRDGRAYNEQFF
TGCAGTGCTAGGCGGGACGGGAGGGCCTACAATGAGCAGTTCTTC
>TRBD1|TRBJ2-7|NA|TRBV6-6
CASSNRGANEQYF
TGTGCCAGCAGCAACAGGGGGGCGAACGAGCAGTACTTC
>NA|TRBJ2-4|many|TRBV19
CASSKVRNPGSSRAKNIQYF
TGTGCCAGTAGTAAGGTCCGAAACCCAGGGTCGTCTAGAGCCAAAAACATTCAGTACTTC
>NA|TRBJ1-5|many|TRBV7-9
CASSLGVNQPQHF
TGTGCCAGCAGTTTGGGGGTGAATCAGCCCCAGCATTTT
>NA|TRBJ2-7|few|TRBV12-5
CASGTYTVPYEQYF
TGTGCTAGTGGGACTTACACAGTACCCTACGAGCAGTACTTC